This T cell receptor (beta chain) was documented in a study of tissue T cells after allogeneic stem cell transplantation. Concerning this clone: Antigen specificity is unknown. The gene symbols are mouse symbols.

General observations from the study: Anatomically similar tissues had similar TCR repertoires within each patient. Across patients, clones rarely overlapped, yet motif clusters were shared tissue-specifically.

Sequencing of TCRbeta CDR3 at survey depth gave sequences and template counts. Sequencing was performed with immunoSEQ multiplex PCR; in TCRdb, only in-frame clones are kept and a portion is missing. The table records several thousand clones, 35% to 50% of them present only once. Time point denoted: mouse harvest day 14 after allogeneic transplant. The graft held 10^6 splenic CD5+ T cells and 10^7 T-cell-depleted bone marrow cells. Mice had MHC-mismatched B6 into BALB/c GVHD, sampled day 7 or 14. Sequencing was done on a sample of gut tissue. The receptor was derived from a female BALB/c mouse given C57BL/6 T cells with graft-versus-host disease after an allogeneic hematopoietic cell transplant.

CDR3 residues: CASSPTGGAGEQYF. CDR3 bases read: TGTGCCAGCAGTCCCACTGGGGGGGCAGGTGAACAGTAC. The V gene is TRBV24, the J gene TRBJ2-7, with 11 bases matching TRBD2. The CDR3 is cut off 1 residue early in the read; its end comes from the germline J gene. V trimming: 4 bases; J trimming: 6 bases; junction bases outside the gene matches: 5. The CDR3 extends over 14 amino acids. The germline gives CDR1 KGHTA, CDR2 FRNEEI.